These 19 T cell receptor beta chains were all obtained from the same sample, sequenced in a study. TCRdb redid the calling of the 5' RACE reads with MiXCR, one entry per CDR3 protein. This sample has 9,400 or so distinct CDR3 sequences, with approximately 15% found just once. The sample taken for sequencing was memory CD4+ T cells sorted from blood. Subset indicated: memory CD4+ T cells, CD4+CD45RO+CD25-. These receptors were obtained from a female donor with breast cancer.

This chain connects TRBV4-3 to TRBJ1-2; D perhaps matches TRBD1 (5 bases). The V and J ends lost 4 bases and 3 bases respectively, with 12 bases between them. Germline-derived CDR1 and CDR2 are LGHNA and YSLEER. The CDR3 runs 14 residues. The CDR3 DNA reads as TGCGCCAGCAGCCGCGCGCAGGGCGACTATGGCTACACCTTC. Protein sequence: CASSRAQGDYGYTF.

By share, this clonotype counts as medium-sized. This chain connects TRBV20-1 to TRBJ2-7; 7 bases are a match to TRBD1. V lost 3 bases to trimming and J lost 0 bases; unmatched junction nucleotides: 8. This CDR3 is built from 15 residues. Germline CDR1 DFQATT, CDR2 SNEGSKA (reference sequence). CDR3 amino acids: CSASDLRGTSYEQYF. CDR3 nucleotide sequence: TGCAGTGCTAGCGACCTCAGGGGGACCTCCTACGAGCAGTACTTC.

The sample holds a few counts of this clonotype. This sequence may be a read error, since a much larger clone differs from it by one base. This CDR3 is missing its conserved last phenylalanine or tryptophan, likely due to a read error. The chain joins TRBV27 to TRBJ2-7; D is possibly TRBD1 (6 bases). The V gene lost 5 bases and the J gene lost 4 bases, with 12 bases spanning the gap. Germline lookup yields CDR1 MNHEY and CDR2 SMNVEV (reference sequence). This CDR3 spans 13 amino acids. The CDR3 DNA reads as TGTGCCAGCAGTATCTCTCAGGGGTACGAGCAGTACCTC. It translates to CASSISQGYEQYL.

This clonotype was observed once. The gene calls are TRBV20-1 and TRBJ2-3; TRBD2 agrees at 11 bases. V trimming: 4 bases; J trimming: 0 bases; junction bases outside the gene matches: 6. The CDR3 has 16 residues. Germline V gives CDR1 DFQATT, CDR2 SNEGSKA (reference sequence). In nucleotides, the CDR3 is TGCAGTGCTACTGGGACTAGCGGATCTAGCACAGATACGCAGTATTTT. It is translated as CSATGTSGSSTDTQYF.

This chain links TRBV5-1 with TRBJ2-7, with D unresolved. The CDR3 extends over 11 amino acids. V shed 4 bases and J shed 6 bases, with 8 bases lying between them. In germline, CDR1 is SGHRS, CDR2 YFSETQ. Written as DNA, the CDR3 is TGCGCCAGCAGCAGAAGTCGCGAGCAGTACTTC. This gives the protein CASSRSREQYF.

By share of the sample, this clonotype is medium-sized. Germline and junction disagree at one end, which may indicate a read error. The chain carries TRBV5-1 and TRBJ1-1; D remains ambiguous. Germline V gene sequence: CDR1 SGHRS, CDR2 YFSETQ. The length of the CDR3 is 13 residues. The CDR3 reads CASTLREGGEAFF. CDR3 DNA sequence: TGCGCCAGCACCTTGCGGGAAGGAGGTGAAGCTTTCTTT. The entire variable domain, with the rest obtained from reference TRBV5-1 and TRBJ1-1, is as follows: KAGVTQTPRYLIKTRGQQVTLSCSPISGHRSVSWYQQTPGQGLQFLFEYFSETQRNKGNFPGRFSGRQFSNSRSEMNVSTLELGDSALYLCASTLREGGEAFFGQGTRLTVV.

The table lists this clonotype with many counts. The chain uses TRBV2 and TRBJ2-1; maybe TRBD1 (5 bases). Trimming shortened V by 2 bases and J by 0 bases, and 20 bases separated the two germline ends. This CDR3 region has 19 residues. The germline CDR1 and CDR2 sequences are SNHLY and FYNNEI. In DNA, the CDR3 is TGTGCCAGCAGTGAATTTGGGGCGTTGGGGTGGGACTCCTACAATGAGCAGTTCTTC. It encodes CASSEFGALGWDSYNEQFF.

By share, this clonotype counts as medium-sized. The chain is built from TRBV2 and TRBJ2-3; no clear D. Trimming took 5 bases from V and 1 from J, leaving 7 bases between them. This CDR3 spans 13 amino acids. CDR1 and CDR2 from the germline V gene are SNHLY and FYNNEI. The CDR3 region is CASSNGGTDTQYF. CDR3 sequence (DNA): TGTGCCAGCAGTAATGGAGGCACAGATACGCAGTATTTT.

The gene calls are TRBV28 and TRBJ1-2; the match to TRBD1 covers 7 bases. Germline-derived CDR1 and CDR2 are MDHEN and SYDVKM. The length of the CDR3 is 13 residues. V was pared by 4 bases and J by 8 bases, with 7 bases of the junction left unmatched. Here the CDR3 reads CASSSGQVEGYTF. DNA of the CDR3: TGTGCCAGCAGTTCTGGACAGGTCGAGGGCTACACCTTC.

This clonotype occurred many times. The chain employs TRBV29-1 and TRBJ2-1; 8 positions agree with TRBD2. Germline V lookup: CDR1 SQVTM, CDR2 ANQGSEA. Trimming took 6 bases from V and 5 from J; bases not matched to a gene: 6. The CDR3 totals 13 residues. The DNA of the CDR3 is TGCAGCGTCCCGGGACTAGGGGACAATGAGCAGTTCTTC. Amino acid sequence: CSVPGLGDNEQFF.

This clonotype was counted at least ten times. The chain uses TRBV7-9 and TRBJ1-1; TRBD1 is a possible D gene (6 bases). CDR1 is SEHNR and CDR2 is FQNEAQ in the germline V gene (reference sequence). V lost 5 bases and J lost 1, with 11 bases in between. This CDR3 is 14 amino acids long. CDR3 sequence: CASSQSGQNTEAFF. The DNA for the CDR3 is TGTGCCAGCAGCCAATCGGGACAGAACACTGAAGCTTTCTTT.

This clonotype was detected ten times or more. V usage is TRBV3-1 and J usage is TRBJ1-5; D remains unclear. Deletions cut 0 bases from V and 9 bases from J, with 15 bases between. The CDR3 runs 15 residues. Germline V gene sequence: CDR1 LGHDT, CDR2 YNNKEL (reference sequence). The CDR3 is CASSQDSTQGMPQHF. The CDR3 DNA reads as TGTGCCAGCAGCCAAGATAGCACACAAGGCATGCCCCAGCATTTT.

This sequence joins TRBV5-1 and TRBJ2-3, with TRBD2 matching over 11 bases. The V gene end was trimmed by 5 bases and the J gene end by 3 bases; junction bases not matched to a gene: 2. Germline-derived CDR1 and CDR2 are SGHRS and YFSETQ. CDR3 size: 14 residues. CDR3 protein: CASRLAGGTDTQYF. The CDR3 region has the DNA TGCGCCAGCAGGCTAGCGGGAGGAACAGATACGCAGTATTTT.

This clonotype has a count of ten or more. This chain links TRBV18 with TRBJ2-5, with 9 bases lining up with TRBD2. The CDR3 runs 16 residues. Unmatched junction bases numbered 6, after V lost 3 bases and J lost 1 base. Per germline, CDR1 KGHSH and CDR2 LQKENI. In DNA, the CDR3 is TGTGCCAGCTCACCGTTGCTAGCGGGGTTCCAAGAGACCCAGTACTTC. It is translated as CASSPLLAGFQETQYF.

By share, this clonotype ranks as medium-sized. The chain joins TRBV7-8 to TRBJ1-1; perhaps TRBD1 as D (5 bases). The CDR3 length is 15 residues. V was clipped by 4 bases and J by 6 bases, with 18 bases between them. Per the germline V gene, CDR1 is SGHVS and CDR2 is FQNEAQ. CDR3 DNA: TGTGCCAGCAGCTCACTTAATGAGCGGGGGGCTGAAGCTTTCTTT. This codes for CASSSLNERGAEAFF.

The table lists this clonotype with a few counts. This may be a read error, as it is one base from a much larger clone. This rearrangement joins TRBV5-1 to TRBJ1-1; a weak D match, TRBD1 (6 bases). This CDR3 has 15 amino acids. Germline V gene sequence: CDR1 SGHRS, CDR2 YFSETQ. CDR3 loop: CASSLTSRDNTEACF. CDR3 DNA: TGCGCCAGCAGCTTGACTTCCCGGGACAACACTGAAGCTTGCTTT.

In its sample, this clonotype ranks as medium-sized. The V gene is TRBV7-2, the J gene TRBJ1-5; no clear D. CDR1 SGHTA and CDR2 FQGNSA come from the germline V gene. The CDR3 extends over 15 amino acids. V gave up 1 base and J gave up 5 bases, with 12 bases separating them. The DNA for the CDR3 is TGTGCCAGCAGCTTAGGTGGCTCTACGGATCAGCCCCAGCATTTT. Translating it yields CASSLGGSTDQPQHF.

To note about this clonotype: This may stem from a read error, because a much larger clone lies one nucleotide away. This chain links TRBV28 with TRBJ1-5; 8 bases align to TRBD1. The germline gives CDR1 MDHEN, CDR2 SYDVKM. The CDR3 length is 16 residues. The V gene end was trimmed by 0 bases and the J gene end by 4 bases; junction bases not matched to a gene: 5. CDR3 nucleotide sequence: TGTGCCAGCAGTTTATGGGCAGGGGGCCATAATCAGCCCCAGCATTTT. It specifies CASSLWAGGHNQPQHF.

The chain has TRBV6-2 or TRBV6-3 and TRBJ1-5; D is unclear. CDR1 and CDR2 from the germline V gene are MNHEY and SVGEGT. V lost 10 bases, J lost 7 bases, and 17 bases lay in between. There are 13 residues in the CDR3. Written as DNA, the CDR3 is TGTGCCACCTCCGAATCGGGTAGGCAGCCCCAGCATTTT. It specifies CATSESGRQPQHF.